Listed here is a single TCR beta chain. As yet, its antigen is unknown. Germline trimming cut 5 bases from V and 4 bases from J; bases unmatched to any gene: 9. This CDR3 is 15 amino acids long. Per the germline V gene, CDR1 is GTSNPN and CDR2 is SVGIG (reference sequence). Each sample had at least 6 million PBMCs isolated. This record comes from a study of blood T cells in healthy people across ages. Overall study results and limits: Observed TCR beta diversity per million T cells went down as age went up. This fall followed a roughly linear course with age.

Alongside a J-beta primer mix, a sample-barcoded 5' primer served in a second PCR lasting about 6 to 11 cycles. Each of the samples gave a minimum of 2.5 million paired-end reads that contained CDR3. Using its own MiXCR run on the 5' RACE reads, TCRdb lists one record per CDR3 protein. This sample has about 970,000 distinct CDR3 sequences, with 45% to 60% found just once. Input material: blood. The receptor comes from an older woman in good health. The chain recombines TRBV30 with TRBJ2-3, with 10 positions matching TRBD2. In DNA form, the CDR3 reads TGTGCCTGGGGGGGGACTAGCGCTATCGCAGATACGCAGTATTTT. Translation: CAWGGTSAIADTQYF.